The next 17 T cell receptor beta chains were all read from a single sample in a study of blood T cells in healthy people across ages. The use of a sample-barcoded 5' primer and a J-beta primer mix characterized a second PCR of roughly 7 to 12 cycles. TCRdb reprocessed the 5' RACE reads with MiXCR, giving one entry per CDR3 protein. The sample yields 780,000 or so distinct CDR3 sequences, 50% to 65% seen once. Sequencing input: blood. All receptors derive from an elderly man in good health.

CDR3 amino acids: CASSEPGQVMNEQFF. The CDR3 DNA is TGTGCCAGCAGTGAGCCGGGACAGGTGATGAATGAGCAGTTCTTC. V gene TRBV12-3 or TRBV12-4 combines with J gene TRBJ2-1; 8 bases map to TRBD1. V was pared by 5 bases and J by 7 bases, with 10 bases of the junction left unmatched. This CDR3 contains 15 residues.

V and J are TRBV29-1 and TRBJ2-7; 10 nucleotides match TRBD1. The CDR3 spans 14 residues. CDR1 and CDR2 from the germline V gene are SQVTM and ANQGSEA. V gave up 6 bases and J gave up 4 bases; unmatched junction bases: 9. The CDR3 here is CSVAADRGSYEQYF. For the CDR3, the DNA is TGCAGCGTGGCAGCGGACAGGGGGTCATACGAGCAGTACTTC.

With respect to this clonotype: Since a much larger clone is just one base distant, this may be a read error. The chain carries TRBV12-3 or TRBV12-4 and TRBJ1-6, with 7 bases matching TRBD1. The CDR3 sequence is 15 residues long. CDR3 in DNA: TGTACCAGCAGTCCGCGGACAGGTTCGAATTCACCCCTCCACTTT. This encodes CTSSPRTGSNSPLHF.

V gene TRBV3-1 combines with J gene TRBJ2-5; 13 bases align to TRBD2. The CDR3 spans 14 residues. Unmatched junction bases numbered 7, after V lost 4 bases and J lost 11 bases. CDR1 LGHDT and CDR2 YNNKEL come from the germline V gene (reference sequence). The CDR3 is CASSPTSGRNEQYF. The CDR3 region has the DNA TGTGCCAGCAGCCCGACTAGCGGGAGGAATGAGCAGTACTTC.

V is TRBV7-9 and J is TRBJ1-2; D might be TRBD1 (5 bases). Germline assignment: CDR1 SEHNR and CDR2 FQNEAQ (reference sequence). The CDR3 loop spans 14 amino acids. V lost 0 bases and J lost 5, with 10 bases in between. CDR3 residues: CASSLAQGRYGYTF. In nucleotides, the CDR3 is TGTGCCAGCAGCTTAGCGCAGGGACGTTATGGCTACACCTTC.

The chain carries TRBV20-1 and TRBJ2-4; 13 bases fit TRBD2. TRBJ2-7 matches the DNA end more closely, so the J call is doubtful. Germline CDR1 is DFQATT and CDR2 is SNEGSKA (reference sequence). The CDR3 runs to 17 residues. The CDR3 nucleotides read TGCAGTGCCCTCACTAGCGGGAGGGCCCTACAAGGTGGCGAGCAGTACTTC. This codes for CSALTSGRALQGGEQYF.

The CDR3 DNA is TGTGCCAGCAGTCCTAGCGGGAGGGCCTTGGGTGAGCAGTTCTTC. Translating gives CASSPSGRALGEQFF. This chain joins TRBV6-6 and TRBJ2-1; TRBD2 matches 12 bases. V was clipped by 5 bases and J by 9 bases; unmatched bases: 8. The CDR3 consists of 15 residues. Germline assignment: CDR1 MNHNY and CDR2 SVGAGI (reference sequence).

This clonotype turned up a few times. The chain recombines TRBV11-2 with TRBJ2-3; perhaps TRBD2 as D (5 bases). V was shortened by 2 bases and J by 6 bases, with 18 bases between the two germline ends. Germline assignment: CDR1 SGHAT and CDR2 FQNNGV. The CDR3 consists of 16 residues. The CDR3 sequence: CASSLSASQTGDTQYF. The CDR3 bases are TGTGCCAGCAGCTTATCGGCTAGCCAAACGGGGGATACGCAGTATTTT.

J is TRBJ1-5 and V is TRBV29-1; 10 bases line up with TRBD1. The CDR3 extends over 15 amino acids. Looked up from germline, CDR1 is SQVTM and CDR2 is ANQGSEA. The junction had 4 bases not matched to a gene; V was cut back by 4 bases and J by 1 base. This CDR3 reads CSVAADRGSNQPQHF. The CDR3 region has the DNA TGCAGCGTTGCCGCGGACAGGGGGAGCAATCAGCCCCAGCATTTT.

This clonotype was counted a few times. The CDR3 sequence: CASSLGREWGNIQYF. The DNA of the CDR3 is TGTGCCAGCAGTTTAGGCAGGGAATGGGGAAACATTCAGTACTTC. The gene calls are TRBV27 and TRBJ2-4; a weak D match, TRBD1 (5 bases). This CDR3 has 15 residues. The germline gives CDR1 MNHEY, CDR2 SMNVEV (reference sequence). The V end lost 2 bases, the J end lost 6 bases, and 14 bases lay between the germline ends.

The table lists this clonotype with a few counts. As DNA, the CDR3 is TGCGCCAGCAGCTTACCGGGACAGACGGCTGGCTACACCTTC. The encoded protein is CASSLPGQTAGYTF. The chain has TRBV5-1 and TRBJ1-2; 7 bases are shared with TRBD1. CDR3 length equals 14 residues. V shed 2 bases and J 7 bases; nucleotides not matched to a gene: 8. CDR1 SGHRS and CDR2 YFSETQ come from the germline V gene.

This chain joins TRBV29-1 and TRBJ2-1; D could derive from TRBD1 or TRBD2 (5 bases each). The CDR3 runs to 14 residues. V was clipped by 1 base and J by 8 bases, with 15 bases between them. Germline V gene lookup returns CDR1 SQVTM and CDR2 ANQGSEA. CDR3 protein: CSVEAGRTRDEQFF. The CDR3, as DNA: TGCAGCGTTGAAGCGGGACGGACGCGAGATGAGCAGTTCTTC.

This clonotype appeared many times. The genes are TRBV24-1 and TRBJ2-1, with a weak D call TRBD2 (5 bases). Germline assignment: CDR1 KGHDR and CDR2 SFDVKD. This CDR3 is 14 amino acids long. V was clipped by 5 bases and J by 4 bases, with 11 bases between them. CDR3 loop: CATSGAGIYNEQFF. The CDR3 DNA follows: TGTGCCACCAGTGGGGCGGGTATATACAATGAGCAGTTCTTC.

V gene TRBV24-1 combines with J gene TRBJ1-1; no clear D gene. The length of the CDR3 is 13 residues. Germline V gives CDR1 KGHDR, CDR2 SFDVKD. V was pared by 1 base and J by 1 base, with 3 bases between. Written as DNA, the CDR3 is TGTGCCACCAGTGATTTCCGGAACACTGAAGCTTTCTTT. It translates to CATSDFRNTEAFF.

The V and J genes are TRBV6-2 or TRBV6-3 and TRBJ2-2; no clear D gene. Germline V gene lookup returns CDR1 MNHEY and CDR2 SVGEGT. The CDR3 is 13 residues long. V was trimmed by 7 bases and J by 3 bases, leaving 9 bases between them. The CDR3 nucleotides read TGTGCCAGCACCCCATTTCACACCGGGGAGCTGTTTTTT. Translation: CASTPFHTGELFF.

This chain links TRBV12-3 or TRBV12-4 with TRBJ2-7, with no clear D. This CDR3 has 12 amino acids. Trimming left V 2 bases short and J 3 bases short, with 5 bases between. The CDR3 nucleotides are TGTGCCAGCAGTTTACGGAACTACGAGCAGTACTTC. This sequence encodes CASSLRNYEQYF.

The gene calls are TRBV7-6 and TRBJ2-1, with D unclear. The germline V gene encodes CDR1 SGHVS and CDR2 FNYEAQ. V gave up 1 base and J gave up 4 bases, with 11 bases separating them. The CDR3 sequence is 15 residues long. This chain's CDR3 is CASSLDPAIYNEQFF. CDR3 in DNA: TGTGCCAGCAGCTTAGACCCCGCCATTTACAATGAGCAGTTCTTC.